These 2 T cell receptor beta chains were all obtained from the same sample, sequenced in a study of shared clonotypes between healthy human individuals. Only in-frame clones appear in the TCRdb table, and some are missing; sequencing was by immunoSEQ multiplex PCR. This table holds about 680,000 clones, under 95% found once. Naive CD8 populations comprised CD45RO-negative cells positively selected for CCR7, excluding terminally differentiated effector memory CD45RA+ cells. The sequenced sample was naive CD8+ T cells sorted from blood. All receptors derive from a man in his thirties or forties in good health.

Worth noting for this clone: A single base is all that separates this from a far larger clone, so a read error is likely. Other DNA sequences in this specimen translate into the identical CDR3. The chain is built from TRBV28 and TRBJ2-1, with unresolved D. Trimming left V 1 base short and J 6 bases short, with 1 base between. Per germline, CDR1 MDHEN and CDR2 SYDVKM. The CDR3 is 11 residues long. This CDR3 is CASSLFNEQFF. In DNA form, the CDR3 reads TGTGCCAGCAGTTTATTCAATGAGCAGTTCTTC.

The chain uses TRBV5-1 and TRBJ2-5; weak D call: TRBD2 (5 bases). Germline CDR1 is SGHRS and CDR2 is YFSETQ. V lost 3 bases to trimming and J lost 5 bases, with 17 bases between them. The CDR3 has 15 amino acids. CDR3 nucleotide sequence: TGCGCCAGCAGCTGGCGGACTGCCGTGGTGGAGACCCAGTACTTC. Amino acids: CASSWRTAVVETQYF. Complete variable domain (other parts from reference TRBV5-1 and TRBJ2-5): KAGVTQTPRYLIKTRGQQVTLSCSPISGHRSVSWYQQTPGQGLQFLFEYFSETQRNKGNFPGRFSGRQFSNSRSEMNVSTLELGDSALYLCASSWRTAVVETQYFGPGTRLLVL.